This TCR beta chain was captured by sequencing in a study of T cells in Graves' hyperthyroidism and ophthalmopathy. For Graves' hyperthyroidism to be stable, ophthalmopathy could not progress within 18 months. Newly diagnosed patients aged 18 to 65 had hyperthyroidism of under 2 months' duration. Diagnoses used clinical symptoms, serum thyroxine and TRAb, thyroid ultrasound and orbital computed tomography. To note about this clonotype: Its antigen is not identified.

Regions amplified from RNA transcripts were the TCR beta CDR3 regions. The HTBI primer set served for first-round RT-PCR of the TCR CDR3. TCRdb reprocessed the multiplex PCR reads with MiXCR, giving one entry per CDR3 protein. The sample yields roughly 300,000 distinct CDR3 sequences, more than 11% seen once. Germline CDR1 SQVTM, CDR2 ANQGSEA. The CDR3 is 13 residues long. V gave up 6 bases and J gave up 4 bases, with 15 bases separating them. Study results and caveats: Clonotypes that were expanded in thyroid above 0.001 mostly appeared in blood too.

The V gene is TRBV29-1, the J gene TRBJ2-5, with TRBD2 as a possible D gene (6 bases). The clonotype comes from a woman in her twenties or thirties with Graves' hyperthyroidism. Sequenced input: blood. In DNA, the CDR3 is TGCAGCGTGGAGGGACTGGGCAGAGAGACCCAGTACTTC. Translation gives CSVEGLGRETQYF. The full variable domain, in which reference TRBV29-1 and TRBJ2-5 provide the parts outside the CDR3, is SAVISQKPSRDICQRGTSLTIQCQVDSQVTMMFWYRQQPGQSLTLIATANQGSEATYESGFVIDKFPISRPNLTFSTLTVSNMSPEDSSIYLCSVEGLGRETQYFGPGTRLLVL.